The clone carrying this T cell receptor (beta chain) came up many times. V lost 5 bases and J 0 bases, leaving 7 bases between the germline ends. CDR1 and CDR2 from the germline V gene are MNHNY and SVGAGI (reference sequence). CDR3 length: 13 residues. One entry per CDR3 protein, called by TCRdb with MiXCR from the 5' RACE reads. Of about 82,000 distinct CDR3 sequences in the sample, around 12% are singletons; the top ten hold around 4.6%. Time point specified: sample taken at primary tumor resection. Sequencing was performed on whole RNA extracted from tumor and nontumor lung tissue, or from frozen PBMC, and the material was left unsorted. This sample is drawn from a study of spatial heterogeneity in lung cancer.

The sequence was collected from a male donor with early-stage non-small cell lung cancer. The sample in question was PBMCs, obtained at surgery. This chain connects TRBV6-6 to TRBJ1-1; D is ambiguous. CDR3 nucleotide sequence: TGTGCCAGCAGTCCCGGCGTGAACACTGAAGCTTTCTTT. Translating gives CASSPGVNTEAFF.